What follows are 3 T cell receptor beta chains derived from one specimen sequenced in a study of blood T cells in healthy people across ages. PCR was performed a second time for roughly 7 to 11 cycles using a sample-barcoded 5' primer and a J-beta primer mix. TCRdb redid the calling of the 5' RACE reads with MiXCR, one entry per CDR3 protein. The sample yields some 890,000 distinct CDR3 sequences, roughly 28% seen once. These data were also filed under a second study, of T cells of mothers and their children.

Sequenced input: blood. The origin of the receptors is a woman in her 40s in good health.

The genes are TRBV14 and TRBJ1-1, with 9 nucleotides matching TRBD1. This CDR3 contains 15 residues. Looked up from germline, CDR1 is SGHDN and CDR2 is FVKESK. V lost 3 bases and J lost 7; bases outside the gene matches: 9. The CDR3 nucleotides are TGTGCCAGCAGCCAGGCTACAGGGGGCAAGGTTGAAGCTTTCTTT. It specifies CASSQATGGKVEAFF.

This clonotype was detected only a few times. The rearrangement uses TRBV2 and TRBJ2-7; D unclear. The germline V gene has CDR1 SNHLY and CDR2 FYNNEI. The CDR3 has 15 amino acids. Trimming cost V 10 bases and J 3 bases, with 22 bases left between them. The CDR3 DNA is TGTGCCAACACACAAAGCACCTCCAGTGTCTACGAGCAGTACTTC. Residues: CANTQSTSSVYEQYF.

This clonotype came up a few times. V is TRBV28 and J is TRBJ2-7; 10 bases map to TRBD1. The CDR3 runs 16 residues. CDR1 MDHEN and CDR2 SYDVKM come from the germline V gene. With 5 bases clipped from V and 3 bases from J, the junction kept 10 bases outside the gene matches. The CDR3 DNA is TGTGCCAGCAGTCCATTCTACGGGACAGGGGTCTACGAGCAGTACTTC. This gives the protein CASSPFYGTGVYEQYF.